Below are 17 T cell receptor beta chains sequenced from a single sample in a study of T cell repertoires in cytomegalovirus infection (dated by TCRdb to the late 2010s). Sequenced on an Illumina HiSeq 1500. TCRdb reran the public reads through fastp at Q25 and MiXCR, keeping productive beta chains. Rows merge per CDR3 protein into single entries with the most common DNA and genes. For this sample the table gives approximately 270,000 distinct CDR3 sequences, of which around 20% were detected only once. The ten largest clones capture roughly 19% of the sample. This sample's treatment or condition label indicates: in vitro stimulation with specific CMV peptide epitopes to enrich CMV-specific T cells. No antigen has been assigned to these receptors. The input for sequencing was cultured PBMCs, taken from culture after CMV antigen stimulation. The receptors derive from a human donor in good health (CMV status not recorded). Some clones in this sample may be carry-over from other donors' samples.

This clonotype appeared many times. The chain uses TRBV12-3 or TRBV12-4 and TRBJ2-2; D might be TRBD2 (6 bases). V was trimmed by 3 bases and J by 4 bases, leaving 12 bases between them. The CDR3 extends over 15 amino acids. CDR3 protein: CASSFKLAATGELFF. CDR3 bases: TGTGCCAGCAGTTTCAAACTAGCAGCCACCGGGGAGCTGTTTTTT.

This clonotype has ten or more counts. The chain recombines TRBV7-6 with TRBJ2-3; D is perhaps TRBD2 (6 bases). CDR3 length: 15 amino acids. CDR1 SGHVS and CDR2 FNYEAQ come from the germline V gene. Trimming took 6 bases from V and 0 from J, leaving 13 bases between them. CDR3 sequence (DNA): TGTGCCAGCAGTTTTAGCGGAGCTAGCACAGATACGCAGTATTTT. It is translated as CASSFSGASTDTQYF.

The chain couples TRBV6-1 to TRBJ2-5; 7 nucleotides align to TRBD1. The CDR3 is 14 amino acids. The junction had 4 bases not matched to a gene; V was cut back by 4 bases and J by 2 bases. Germline assignment: CDR1 MNHNS and CDR2 SASEGT. This CDR3 is CASSGQGAQETQYF. CDR3 DNA: TGTGCCAGCAGTGGACAGGGAGCTCAAGAGACCCAGTACTTC.

This clonotype was counted many times. The CDR3 DNA follows: TGTGCCAGCAGCTTACAGACGGGCACAGATACGCAGTATTTT. Translated, it gives CASSLQTGTDTQYF. The rearrangement uses TRBV7-2 and TRBJ2-3; D gene ambiguous. Trimming removed 2 bases at V and 1 base at J, with 7 bases between. This CDR3 has 14 residues. Per the germline V gene, CDR1 is SGHTA and CDR2 is FQGNSA.

This clonotype has only a few counts. CDR3 protein: CASSYSLVAGVYNEQFF. CDR3 sequence (DNA): TGTGCCAGCAGTTACTCTTTGGTAGCGGGAGTCTACAATGAGCAGTTCTTC. This chain uses TRBV6-5 with TRBJ2-1, with 9 bases aligning to TRBD2. The V gene's germline CDR1 is MNHEY and CDR2 SVGAGI. Unmatched junction bases numbered 6, after V lost 0 bases and J lost 3 bases. The CDR3 is 17 residues long.

This clonotype was observed at least ten times. The chain carries TRBV7-2 and TRBJ1-6; no reliable D call. V lost 1 base, J lost 2 bases, and 3 bases lay in between. The CDR3 is 14 residues long. CDR1 and CDR2 (germline): SGHTA, FQGNSA. CDR3 residues: CASSLDAYNSPLHF. CDR3 DNA: TGTGCCAGCAGCTTAGATGCCTATAATTCACCCCTCCACTTT.

The rearrangement joins TRBV12-3 or TRBV12-4 to TRBJ2-1, with D tentatively TRBD2 (5 bases). Between the trimmed V and J ends, which lost 7 bases and 8 bases, there was a span of 15 bases. CDR3 length equals 13 residues. For the CDR3, the DNA is TGTGCCAGCAATTCCGGGCGCGGGCATGAGCAGTTCTTC. This sequence encodes CASNSGRGHEQFF.

V and J are TRBV2 and TRBJ2-2; 10 positions match TRBD2. Trimming removed 8 bases from V and 6 bases from J; junction bases left unmatched: 9. The CDR3 has 15 amino acids. In germline, CDR1 is SNHLY, CDR2 FYNNEI. The CDR3 here is CASLPSGSLAGELFF. The CDR3 nucleotides read TGTGCCAGCCTTCCTAGCGGGAGCTTGGCCGGGGAGCTGTTTTTT.

The chain has TRBV19 and TRBJ2-1, with 9 bases identical to TRBD2. The CDR3 runs to 17 residues. Looked up from germline, CDR1 is LNHDA and CDR2 is SQIVND (reference sequence). V was pared by 7 bases and J by 2 bases, with 12 bases of the junction left unmatched. CDR3 coding DNA: TGTGCCAGTAAACGAGCGGGAGGAAAAAGGCCCTACAATGAGCAGTTCTTC. This codes for CASKRAGGKRPYNEQFF.

This clonotype was observed a handful of times. Just one base apart from a much larger clone, this may be a read error. V usage is TRBV7-2 and J usage is TRBJ1-2; no clear D gene. Trimming pared 1 base from V and 7 bases from J, leaving 7 bases between. Germline CDR1 SGHTA, CDR2 FQGNSA. The CDR3 has 12 amino acids. The CDR3 DNA reads as TGTGCCAGCAGCTTAGTGCGGATTGGCTACACCTTC. Its protein product is CASSLVRIGYTF.

The gene calls are TRBV29-1 and TRBJ2-3, with TRBD2 matching over 7 bases. The CDR3 runs to 14 residues. J gave up 2 bases and V 7 bases, and 9 bases lay outside the gene matches. Per germline, CDR1 SQVTM and CDR2 ANQGSEA. The CDR3 loop is CSAGKLAATDTQYF. Here the CDR3 DNA reads TGCAGCGCGGGGAAGCTAGCGGCCACAGATACGCAGTATTTT.

This clonotype is a singleton in its sample. The rearrangement joins TRBV6-6 to TRBJ2-5, with 14 bases matching TRBD2. The CDR3 extends over 16 amino acids. Germline V gene data show CDR1 as MNHNY and CDR2 as SVGAGI (reference sequence). V trimming: 6 bases; J trimming: 1 base; junction bases outside the gene matches: 4. CDR3: CASRSGTSGSQETQYF. CDR3 DNA: TGTGCCAGCAGATCAGGGACTAGCGGGAGCCAAGAGACCCAGTACTTC.

The genes are TRBV12-3 or TRBV12-4 and TRBJ2-7; 7 nucleotides match TRBD1. The CDR3 covers 15 residues. Unmatched junction bases numbered 12, after V lost 8 bases and J lost 2 bases. CDR3 loop: CASSKTRGQPYEQYF. In DNA form, the CDR3 reads TGTGCCAGCTCAAAGACGAGGGGACAGCCCTACGAGCAGTACTTC.

Of note for this clonotype: This may be a read error, as it is one base from a much larger clone. The chain recombines TRBV7-6 with TRBJ2-5; 10 bases align to TRBD2. Germline CDR1 is SGHVS and CDR2 is FNYEAQ. The CDR3 has 13 amino acids. CDR3 protein: CATTSGKRETQNF. CDR3 DNA sequence: TGTGCCACCACTAGCGGGAAGAGGGAGACCCAGAACTTC.

This chain links TRBV9 with TRBJ2-2, with 8 bases that match TRBD2. The CDR3 contains 16 residues. Unmatched junction bases numbered 10, after V lost 7 bases and J lost 2 bases. The germline V gene has CDR1 SGDLS and CDR2 YYNGEE. This chain's CDR3 is CASAGGVGLNTGELFF. The CDR3 region has the DNA TGTGCCAGCGCCGGGGGGGTCGGATTAAACACCGGGGAGCTGTTTTTT. Complete variable domain (other parts from reference TRBV9 and TRBJ2-2): DSGVTQTPKHLITATGQRVTLRCSPRSGDLSVYWYQQSLDQGLQFLIQYYNGEERAKGNILERFSAQQFPDLHSELNLSSLELGDSALYFCASAGGVGLNTGELFFGEGSRLTVL.

This clonotype was recorded many times. The chain combines TRBV10-2 with TRBJ2-5; TRBD2 is a possible D gene (5 bases). Trimming cost V 4 bases and J 3 bases, with 9 bases left between them. This CDR3 comprises 13 residues. Germline V gene sequence: CDR1 WSHSY, CDR2 SAAADI. CDR3 in DNA: TGCGCCAGCAGTGGACGGGGAAAAGAGACCCAGTACTTC. Translation gives CASSGRGKETQYF.

This clonotype has more than one count but fewer than ten. This rearrangement joins TRBV12-3 or TRBV12-4 to TRBJ1-6, with 8 bases matching TRBD1. V was clipped by 5 bases and J by 7 bases; unmatched bases: 4. The CDR3 contains 14 residues. The CDR3 DNA sequence: TGTGCCAGCAGTCTACAGGGGGACAATTCACCCCTCCACTTT. Encoded protein: CASSLQGDNSPLHF.